These 7 T cell receptor beta chains were sequenced from one sample in a study of blood T cells in healthy people across ages. Together with a sample-barcoded 5' primer, a J-beta primer mix was included in a second PCR lasting about 6 to 11 cycles. MiXCR, applied by TCRdb to the 5' RACE reads, yields one record per CDR3 protein. This table holds 750,000 to 950,000 distinct CDR3 sequences, about 26% found once. This same sample was also taken into another study, of T cells of mothers and their children.

Sequences were obtained from blood. The receptor source for this set is a boy aged 5-17 years in good health.

This clonotype was observed a handful of times. The chain is built from TRBV20-1 and TRBJ2-3; D uncertain. CDR3 length equals 11 residues. The germline V gene encodes CDR1 DFQATT and CDR2 SNEGSKA (reference sequence). Trimming took 4 bases from V and 2 from J, leaving 4 bases between them. CDR3 nucleotide sequence: TGCAGTGCTACCCACACAGATACGCAGTATTTT. Its protein product is CSATHTDTQYF.

This clonotype was seen more than once but under ten times. The chain employs TRBV28 and TRBJ1-4, with 7 bases that match TRBD1. The V segment lost 6 bases and the J segment 3 bases; nucleotides outside the gene matches: 7. The CDR3 has 15 amino acids. CDR1 MDHEN and CDR2 SYDVKM come from the germline V gene. The CDR3 region is CASRPRQGPNEKLFF. The CDR3 nucleotides are TGTGCCAGCAGGCCCCGACAGGGTCCTAATGAAAAACTGTTTTTT.

This clonotype was picked up a small number of times. The chain uses TRBV6-2 or TRBV6-3 and TRBJ2-1, with D unclear. Trimming removed 6 bases from V and 0 bases from J, with 12 bases in between. The germline CDR1 and CDR2 sequences are MNHEY and SVGEGT. The CDR3 sequence is 15 residues long. The CDR3 nucleotides read TGTGCCAGCAGACGCCTTGATCGCTCCTACAATGAGCAGTTCTTC. Translating gives CASRRLDRSYNEQFF.

This sequence joins TRBV28 and TRBJ2-2, with D perhaps TRBD2 (5 bases). The CDR3 length is 15 residues. V gave up 9 bases and J gave up 2 bases, with 16 bases separating them. Germline CDR1 and CDR2: MDHEN and SYDVKM. The CDR3 DNA is TGTGCCAGTCACACCCTCGGAGGAAACACCGGGGAGCTGTTTTTT. The encoded protein is CASHTLGGNTGELFF.

The chain employs TRBV10-1 and TRBJ2-7; D gene unclear. The CDR3 runs to 13 residues. Germline CDR1 and CDR2: WNHNN and SYGVQD (reference sequence). The V end lost 8 bases, the J end lost 5 bases, and 16 bases lay between the germline ends. CDR3: CASSKTSLHEQYF. As DNA, the CDR3 is TGCGCCAGCTCGAAGACAAGCCTCCACGAGCAGTACTTC.

This clonotype has more than one count but fewer than ten. V is TRBV28 and J is TRBJ2-1; weak D call: TRBD2 (5 bases). The CDR3 consists of 12 residues. From germline, CDR1 is MDHEN and CDR2 SYDVKM. V lost 5 bases and J 6 bases, leaving 8 bases between the germline ends. CDR3 loop: CASSDYANEQFF. CDR3 nucleotide sequence: TGTGCCAGCAGTGACTACGCCAATGAGCAGTTCTTC.

This clonotype was found many times. Germline and junction disagree at one end, which may indicate a read error. V is TRBV12-3 or TRBV12-4 and J is TRBJ2-7, with D possibly being TRBD1 (6 bases). This CDR3 spans 13 amino acids. In DNA form, the CDR3 reads TGCGCCAGCAGCTTGGCCAGGGGTTACGAGCAGTACTTC. The encoded protein is CASSLARGYEQYF.